The source of this T cell receptor beta chain is a study of cytomegalovirus exposure and HLA in healthy donors. At the level of the study: The 120 validation repertoires, a later analysis reported, used the same platform as the roughly 650 repertoires from the first cohort. Overall study findings and caveats: The classifier reportedly diagnosed cytomegalovirus status with high specificity and sensitivity. First-cohort TCR clusters tended to co-occur in the approximately 110 validation repertoires, a later analysis found.

Trimming shortened V by 5 bases and J by 5 bases, and 13 bases separated the two germline ends. The CDR3 spans 14 residues. Germline values: CDR1 SGHTA, CDR2 FQGNSA. On this clone itself: The antigen is not known.

The data were produced by immunoSEQ multiplex PCR, yet TCRdb's version contains in-frame clones alone and is incomplete. The data show more than 55,000 clones, roughly 90% seen once. V usage is TRBV7-2 and J usage is TRBJ1-5; possible D gene TRBD1, 6 bases. Input material: PBMCs. This receptor was obtained from a man between 18 and 35 years old in good health and CMV-seronegative. CDR3 sequence (DNA): TGTGCCAGCAGCCCGGGCAGGGGCCATCAGCCCCAGCATTTT. Protein: CASSPGRGHQPQHF.